This T cell receptor beta chain originates from a study of regulatory T cells in long-lasting Graves disease. Time point reported: newly diagnosed GD, antithyroid drugs for less than 3 months. RNA isolated from PBMCs was used to make the TCR library. The TCR beta library used iRepertoire HTBI primers with Arm-PCR amplification of CDR3. TCRdb reprocessed the multiplex PCR reads with MiXCR, giving one entry per CDR3 protein. The sample includes more than 450,000 distinct CDR3 sequences, 9.5% to 15% of them seen just once. The CDR3 spans 14 residues. Germline V gene sequence: CDR1 MNHEY, CDR2 SVGAGI. The V and J ends lost 2 bases and 4 bases respectively, with 11 bases between them. This clonotype was detected many times. The same specimen was also included in a second study, on T cells in Graves' hyperthyroidism and ophthalmopathy.

This clonotype originated in a woman in her twenties or thirties with Graves disease. The sequences come from peripheral blood mononuclear cells (PBMCs), collected at new diagnosis, from a patient treated with antithyroid drugs. The chain joins TRBV6-5 to TRBJ1-2; D is ambiguous. CDR3 protein: CASSYGGPRYGYTF. The CDR3 DNA sequence: TGTGCCAGCAGTTACGGCGGACCTCGCTATGGCTACACCTTC.